This entry features one T cell receptor (beta chain) sequence. The data were taken from a study of identical twins. TCRdb reanalysed the 5' RACE reads using MiXCR and keeps one entry per CDR3 protein. This table has fewer than 900,000 distinct CDR3 sequences, roughly 20% appearing once. Germline V lookup: CDR1 SGHRS, CDR2 YFSETQ. This CDR3 contains 17 residues. Trimming removed 4 bases from V and 1 base from J, with 19 bases in between. These data also formed part of another study, on T cells expressing NK-cell markers. From that second work: The TCR beta repertoires originated in sorted CD3+CD56+NKG2C+, CD3+CD56+NKG2C- and CD3+CD56-NKG2C+ T cells.

The chain joins TRBV5-1 to TRBJ2-3; possible D gene TRBD2, 5 bases. The receptor was derived from a woman aged 18-29 years in good health. The sample consisted of PBMCs. The CDR3, as DNA: TGCGCCAGCAGCGCCCGGGGTCTTAGTACTCGCACAGATACGCAGTATTTT. Residues: CASSARGLSTRTDTQYF.